This note documents a single T cell receptor (beta chain) sequence. V shed 8 bases, J shed 6 bases, and the junction held 5 bases outside the gene matches. The germline CDR1 and CDR2 sequences are SQVTM and ANQGSEA. The CDR3 runs 11 residues. These data belong to a study of PD-L1 blockade in urothelial cancer. Data came from immunoSEQ multiplex PCR; TCRdb stores just in-frame clones and leaves some out. Among more than 60,000 clones listed, 88% were seen once. The time point here: peripheral blood 6 weeks after treatment start. Sampling of each patient yielded between 1 and 8 specimens, collected pretreatment and on-treatment.

This clonotype was obtained from a man between 60 and 75 years old with urothelial cancer. Material: PBMCs, obtained around atezolizumab (anti-PD-L1) treatment. The chain recombines TRBV29-1 with TRBJ1-2; 8 nucleotides match TRBD1. The CDR3 nucleotides are TGCAGCTCTGGACAGGGCGATGGCTACACCTTC. This codes for CSSGQGDGYTF.